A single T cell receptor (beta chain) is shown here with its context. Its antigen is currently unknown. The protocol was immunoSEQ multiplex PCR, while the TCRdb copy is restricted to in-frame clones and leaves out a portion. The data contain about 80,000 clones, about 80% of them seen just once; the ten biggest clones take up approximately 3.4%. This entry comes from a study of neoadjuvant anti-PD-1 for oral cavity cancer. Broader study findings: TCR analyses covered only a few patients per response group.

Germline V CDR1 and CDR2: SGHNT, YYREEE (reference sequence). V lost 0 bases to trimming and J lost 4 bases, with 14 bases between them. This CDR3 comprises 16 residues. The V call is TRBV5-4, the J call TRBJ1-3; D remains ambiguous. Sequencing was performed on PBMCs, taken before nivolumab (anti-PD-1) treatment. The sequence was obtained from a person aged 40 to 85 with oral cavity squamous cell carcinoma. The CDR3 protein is CASSLDPDIRGNTIYF. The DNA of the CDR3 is TGTGCCAGCAGCTTGGACCCAGATATACGGGGAAACACCATATATTTT.